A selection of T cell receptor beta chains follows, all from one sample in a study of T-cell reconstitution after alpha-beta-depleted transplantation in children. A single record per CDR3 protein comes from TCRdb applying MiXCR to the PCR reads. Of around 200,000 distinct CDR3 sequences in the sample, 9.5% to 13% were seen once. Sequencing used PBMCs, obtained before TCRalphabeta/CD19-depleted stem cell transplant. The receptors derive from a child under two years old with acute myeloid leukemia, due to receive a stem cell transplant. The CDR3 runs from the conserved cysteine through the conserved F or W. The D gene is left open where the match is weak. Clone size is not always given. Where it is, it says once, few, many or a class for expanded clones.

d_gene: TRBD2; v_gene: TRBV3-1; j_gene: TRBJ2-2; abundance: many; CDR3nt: TGTGCCAGCAGCCATCGAGGGACTAGCGGGGGACCGCCGAACACCGGGGAGCTGTTTTTT; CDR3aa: CASSHRGTSGGPPNTGELFF
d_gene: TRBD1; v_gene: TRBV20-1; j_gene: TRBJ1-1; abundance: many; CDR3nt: TGCAGTGTCAGCAGGGGGGGTGAAGCTTTCTTT; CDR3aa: CSVSRGGEAFF
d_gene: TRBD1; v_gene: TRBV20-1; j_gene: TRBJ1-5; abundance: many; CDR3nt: TGCAGTGCTAGAGAGGCGACAGGGGCTGGGCGCAATCAGCCCCAGCATTTT; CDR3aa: CSAREATGAGRNQPQHF
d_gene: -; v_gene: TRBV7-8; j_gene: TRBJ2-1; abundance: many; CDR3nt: TGTGCCAGCAGCTTCCCTCAGGGTGAGCAGTTCTTC; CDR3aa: CASSFPQGEQFF
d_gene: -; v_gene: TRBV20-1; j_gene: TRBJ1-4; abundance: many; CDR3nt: TGCAGTGCTAGAACGATCACGGAAAAACTGTTTTTT; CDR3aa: CSARTITEKLFF
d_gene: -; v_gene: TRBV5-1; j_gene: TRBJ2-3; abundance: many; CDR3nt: TGCGCCAGCAGCTTGCGGTCAGGGGGGATAGATACGCAGTATTTT; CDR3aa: CASSLRSGGIDTQYF
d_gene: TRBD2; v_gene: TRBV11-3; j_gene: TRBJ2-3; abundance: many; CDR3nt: TGTGCCAGCAGTTTTATGGTAACCCTCCCAAGATTAGCGGGAGATACAGATACGCAGTATTTT; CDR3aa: CASSFMVTLPRLAGDTDTQYF
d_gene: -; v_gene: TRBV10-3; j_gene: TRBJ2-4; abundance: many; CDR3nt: TGTGCCATCAGTGAGCGGGAGACAGGGATCTTCTCCAAAAACATTCAGTACTTC; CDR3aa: CAISERETGIFSKNIQYF
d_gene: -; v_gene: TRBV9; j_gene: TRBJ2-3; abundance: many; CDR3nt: TGTGCCAGCAGCGTGTGGAGAAGCACAGATACGCAGTATTTT; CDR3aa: CASSVWRSTDTQYF
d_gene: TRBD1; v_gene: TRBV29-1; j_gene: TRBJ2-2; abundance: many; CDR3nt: TGCAGCGTTGAAGACCCCCGACAGGGTTGGTACACCGGGGAGCTGTTTTTT; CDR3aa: CSVEDPRQGWYTGELFF
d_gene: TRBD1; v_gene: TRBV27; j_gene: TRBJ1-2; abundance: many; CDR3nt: TGTGCCAGCAGTTGGAACGCCGGGACAGGGTCCTCCTATGGCTACACCTTC; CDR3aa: CASSWNAGTGSSYGYTF
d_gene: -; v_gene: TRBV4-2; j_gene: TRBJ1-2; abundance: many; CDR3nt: TGTGCCAGCAGCAAGGACCCGAACTATGGCTACACCTTC; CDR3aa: CASSKDPNYGYTF
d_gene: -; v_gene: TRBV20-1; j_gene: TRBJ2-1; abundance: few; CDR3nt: TGCAGTCGACAGAACGAATACAATGAGCAGTTCTTC; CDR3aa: CSRQNEYNEQFF
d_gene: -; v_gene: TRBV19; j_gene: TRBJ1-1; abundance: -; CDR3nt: TGTGCCAGTAGTATTAGGGCAGGGCTGAACACTGAAGCTTTCTTT; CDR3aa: CASSIRAGLNTEAFF
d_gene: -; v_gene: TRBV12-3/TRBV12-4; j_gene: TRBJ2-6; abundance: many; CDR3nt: TGTGCCAGCAGAGGACTGAGCTCTGGGGCCAACGTCCTGACTTTC; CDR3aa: CASRGLSSGANVLTF